Listed below are T cell receptor beta chains from one sample, sequenced in a study of T cell responses to AZD1222 COVID-19 vaccine. Produced via immunoSEQ multiplex PCR; TCRdb's table is partial and in-frame only. Among about 140,000 clones listed, roughly 93% were seen once. Sequenced material: peripheral blood, taken after recovery from COVID-19. The receptors were sampled from an adult who had recovered from COVID-19. CDR3s include the opening cysteine and the closing phenylalanine or tryptophan. The D gene is left open where the match is weak.

TRBV27	TRBJ2-5	TRBD2	CASRTSGREETQYF	TGTGCCAGCAGAACTAGCGGGAGGGAAGAGACCCAGTACTTC
TRBV6-5	TRBJ2-7	-	CASLSPGLKFYEQYF	TGTGCCAGCCTTTCACCGGGACTTAAGTTCTACGAGCAGTACTTC
TRBV4-1	TRBJ2-5	-	CASSQVQWRGSISQETQYF	TGCGCCAGCAGCCAAGTTCAGTGGAGGGGTAGCATCTCCCAAGAGACCCAGTACTTC
TRBV11-2	TRBJ2-1	TRBD2	CASSRSGTYNEQFF	TGTGCCAGCAGCCGTAGCGGGACCTACAATGAGCAGTTCTTC
TRBV6-6	TRBJ2-7	-	CASSSTSGQRAYEQYF	TGTGCCAGCAGTTCAACTTCGGGACAACGAGCCTACGAGCAGTACTTC
TRBV28	TRBJ2-3	TRBD1	CASTRTGLLPSTDTQYF	TGTGCCAGCACCCGGACAGGGCTCTTACCTAGCACAGATACGCAGTATTTT
TRBV18	TRBJ1-2	-	CASSPQYGAGAYGYTF	TGTGCCAGCTCACCACAATACGGGGCGGGGGCATATGGCTACACCTTC
TRBV7-9	TRBJ2-2	TRBD2	CASSVLAGAPGELFF	TGTGCCAGCAGCGTACTAGCGGGAGCCCCCGGGGAGCTGTTTTTT
TRBV4-1	TRBJ2-3	-	CASSPTMYRDTDTQYF	TGCGCCAGCAGCCCCACAATGTACCGGGACACAGATACGCAGTATTTT
TRBV4-1	TRBJ2-7	TRBD2	CASSQGTSGRMRDYEQYF	TGCGCCAGCAGCCAAGGGACTAGCGGGAGGATGAGGGATTACGAGCAGTACTTC